This T cell receptor (beta chain) was identified during a study of cytotoxic CD8 clonotypes in ibrutinib-treated CLL. About the research overall: On average, each sample had a few hundred thousand productive templates and approximately 89,000 productive rearrangements.

Measured with immunoSEQ multiplex PCR; TCRdb has only the in-frame clones, and not every one. The sample lists some 200,000 clones, roughly 72% seen once, with roughly 12% in the top ten. A note on this clone: Its specificity is unknown.

V shed 3 bases, J shed 3 bases, and the junction held 10 bases outside the gene matches. There are 16 residues in the CDR3. Per germline, CDR1 KGHSH and CDR2 LQKENI. Study outcomes and limitations: Clonality was higher at ibrutinib response and returned toward baseline at progression. Measured clonality at baseline was greater than in age-matched healthy donors and tracked with circulating CD8+ T-cell counts. Once treatment began, public clonotypes, which were uncommon, contracted or stayed stable.

The sample here was PBMCs, taken after 24 months of ibrutinib treatment. The receptor was derived from a human donor with chronic lymphocytic leukemia. The V and J genes are TRBV18 and TRBJ2-7, with 8 bases aligning to TRBD2. CDR3 loop: CASSPLPSGRGYEQYF. The CDR3 DNA follows: TGTGCCAGCTCACCGCTACCTAGCGGGCGGGGCTACGAGCAGTACTTC.